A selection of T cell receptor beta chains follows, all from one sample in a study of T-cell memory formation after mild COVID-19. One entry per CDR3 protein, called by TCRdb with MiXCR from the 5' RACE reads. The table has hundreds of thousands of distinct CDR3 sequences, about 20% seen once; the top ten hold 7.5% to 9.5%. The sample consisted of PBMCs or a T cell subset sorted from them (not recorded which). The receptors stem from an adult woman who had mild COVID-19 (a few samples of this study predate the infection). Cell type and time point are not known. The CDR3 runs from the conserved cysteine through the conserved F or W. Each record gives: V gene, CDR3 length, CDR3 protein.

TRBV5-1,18,CATRPGTLAGGLYNEQFF
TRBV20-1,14,CSAILPGARNEQFF
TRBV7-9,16,CASSLVREGGVETQYF
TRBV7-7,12,CASRLHTDTQYF
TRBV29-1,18,CSVEDLVLAYRRNTEAFF
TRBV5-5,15,CASSLEGNSLYEQYF
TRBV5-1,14,CASTKEWNNNEQFF
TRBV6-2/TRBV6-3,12,CASSDSPVTTFF
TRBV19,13,CASSTTGANVLTF
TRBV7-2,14,CASSLNRVNYGYTF
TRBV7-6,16,CASSLRDSQLYNEQFF
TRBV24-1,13,CATSDYQGSEAFF
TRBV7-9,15,CASSLGNTGIYGYTF
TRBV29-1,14,CSVESPLPMDTQYF
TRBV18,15,CASSPRGQQPGEQYF
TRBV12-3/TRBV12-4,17,CASSLLGGGTRGETQYF
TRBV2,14,CASRKDGLAGEQYF